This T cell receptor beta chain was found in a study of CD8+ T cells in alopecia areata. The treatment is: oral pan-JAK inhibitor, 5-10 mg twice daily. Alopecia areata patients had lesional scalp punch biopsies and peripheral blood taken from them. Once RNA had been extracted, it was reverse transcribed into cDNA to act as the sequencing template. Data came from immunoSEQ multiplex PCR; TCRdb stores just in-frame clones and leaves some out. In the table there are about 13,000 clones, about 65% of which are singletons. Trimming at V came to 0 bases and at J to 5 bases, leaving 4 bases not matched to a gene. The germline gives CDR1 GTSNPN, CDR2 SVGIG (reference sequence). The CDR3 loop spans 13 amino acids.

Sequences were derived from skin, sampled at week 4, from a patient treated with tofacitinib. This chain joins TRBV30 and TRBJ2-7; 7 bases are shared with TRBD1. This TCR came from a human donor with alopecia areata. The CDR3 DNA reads TGTGCCTGGAGTGTACAGGGGATAGACGAGCAGTACTTC. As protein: CAWSVQGIDEQYF.